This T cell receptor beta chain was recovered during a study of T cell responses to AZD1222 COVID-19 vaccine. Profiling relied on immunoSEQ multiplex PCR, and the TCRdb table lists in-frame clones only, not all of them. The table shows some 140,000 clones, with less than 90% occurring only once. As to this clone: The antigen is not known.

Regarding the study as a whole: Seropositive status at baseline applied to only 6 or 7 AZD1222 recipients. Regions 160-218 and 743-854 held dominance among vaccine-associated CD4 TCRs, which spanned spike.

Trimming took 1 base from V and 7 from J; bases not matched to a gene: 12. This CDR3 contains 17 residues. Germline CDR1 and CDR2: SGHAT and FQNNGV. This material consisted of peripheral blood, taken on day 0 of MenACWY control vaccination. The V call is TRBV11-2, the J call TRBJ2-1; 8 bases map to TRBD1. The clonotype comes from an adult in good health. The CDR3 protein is CASSLGRETGVRNEQFF. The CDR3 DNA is TGTGCCAGCAGCTTAGGGAGAGAGACAGGGGTTAGGAATGAGCAGTTCTTC.